A selection of T cell receptor beta chains follows, all from one sample in a study of cytomegalovirus exposure and HLA in healthy donors. Measured with immunoSEQ multiplex PCR; TCRdb has only the in-frame clones, and not every one. The sample contains approximately 170,000 clones, roughly 80% of which appear only once. Sequenced input: PBMCs. All receptors come from a male donor in good health and CMV-seronegative. Both conserved end residues are part of each CDR3. Fields, in order: J gene, V gene, CDR3 protein.

j_gene: TRBJ1-1; v_gene: TRBV7-9; CDR3aa: CASSFWQGNMNTEAFF
j_gene: TRBJ2-3; v_gene: TRBV5-4; CDR3aa: CASSLRGGTDTQYF
j_gene: TRBJ2-7; v_gene: TRBV6-1; CDR3aa: CASSHRGLNEQYF
j_gene: TRBJ1-2; v_gene: TRBV19; CDR3aa: CASSISRDIYGYTF
j_gene: TRBJ2-1; v_gene: TRBV7-2; CDR3aa: CASSLAPTGYNEQFF
j_gene: TRBJ2-1; v_gene: TRBV9; CDR3aa: CASSARDRPRDEQFF
j_gene: NA; v_gene: TRBV4-3; CDR3aa: CASSLSLAGGSHEQYF
j_gene: TRBJ2-3; v_gene: TRBV5-5; CDR3aa: CASSFFRAGGLDTQYF
j_gene: TRBJ1-1; v_gene: TRBV30; CDR3aa: CAWSVSPLGTEAFF
j_gene: TRBJ1-6; v_gene: TRBV10-1; CDR3aa: CASSESILTGAEGSPLHF
j_gene: TRBJ2-1; v_gene: TRBV7-9; CDR3aa: CASSIEPQGPYNEQFF
j_gene: TRBJ1-5; v_gene: TRBV19; CDR3aa: CASSIGQNNQPQHF
j_gene: TRBJ2-7; v_gene: TRBV23-1; CDR3aa: CASSQSGVQGAWTYEQYF
j_gene: TRBJ2-7; v_gene: TRBV9; CDR3aa: CASSPSGTGSHEQYF
j_gene: TRBJ2-7; v_gene: TRBV2; CDR3aa: CASRDQGYEQYF
j_gene: TRBJ2-5; v_gene: TRBV18; CDR3aa: CASSPGTSGAGAQYF
j_gene: TRBJ2-1; v_gene: TRBV10-2; CDR3aa: CASSRPTSGTRVDEQFF
j_gene: TRBJ1-2; v_gene: TRBV5-1; CDR3aa: CASSLQSFSNYGYTF
j_gene: TRBJ2-3; v_gene: TRBV11-3; CDR3aa: CASSLAKPGIDTQYF
j_gene: TRBJ1-2; v_gene: TRBV7-8; CDR3aa: CASSLDRDGSYTF
j_gene: TRBJ2-1; v_gene: TRBV6-1; CDR3aa: CASSEAPGLAGYNEQFF
j_gene: TRBJ2-7; v_gene: TRBV5-1; CDR3aa: CASSLGQGAYEQYF
j_gene: TRBJ2-4; v_gene: TRBV4-3; CDR3aa: CASSSVVAGVGNIQYF
j_gene: TRBJ2-7; v_gene: TRBV7-9; CDR3aa: CSSSSPQGPLSYEQYF